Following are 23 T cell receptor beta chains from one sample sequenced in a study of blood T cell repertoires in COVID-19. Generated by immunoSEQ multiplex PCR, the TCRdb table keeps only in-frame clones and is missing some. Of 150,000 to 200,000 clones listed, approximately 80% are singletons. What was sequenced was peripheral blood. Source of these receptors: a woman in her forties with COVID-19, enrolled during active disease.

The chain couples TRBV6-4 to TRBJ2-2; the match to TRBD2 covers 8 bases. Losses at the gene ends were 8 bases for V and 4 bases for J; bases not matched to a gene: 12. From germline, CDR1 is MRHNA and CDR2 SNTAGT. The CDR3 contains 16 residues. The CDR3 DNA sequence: TGTGCCAGCGGGAAAAGCGGGAGAAGTAGCACCGGGGAGCTGTTTTTT. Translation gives CASGKSGRSSTGELFF.

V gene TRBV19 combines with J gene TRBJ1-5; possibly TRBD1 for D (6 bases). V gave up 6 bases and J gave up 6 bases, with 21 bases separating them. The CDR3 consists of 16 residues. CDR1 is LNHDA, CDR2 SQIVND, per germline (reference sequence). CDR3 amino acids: CASRGFGGRSIQPQHF. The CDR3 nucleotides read TGTGCCAGTAGGGGATTCGGGGGGCGGTCAATTCAGCCCCAGCATTTT.

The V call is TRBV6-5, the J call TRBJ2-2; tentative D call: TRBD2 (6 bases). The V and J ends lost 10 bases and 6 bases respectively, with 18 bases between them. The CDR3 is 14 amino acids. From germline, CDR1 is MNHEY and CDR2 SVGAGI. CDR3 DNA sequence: TGTGCCATTACCGGGGCTAGCGCAGCCGGGGAGCTGTTTTTT. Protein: CAITGASAAGELFF.

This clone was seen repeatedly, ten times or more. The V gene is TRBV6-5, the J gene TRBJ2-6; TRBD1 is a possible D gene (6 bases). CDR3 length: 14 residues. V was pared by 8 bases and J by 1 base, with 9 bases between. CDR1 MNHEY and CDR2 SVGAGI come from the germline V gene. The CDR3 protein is CASQGKSGANVLTF. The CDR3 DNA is TGTGCCAGCCAGGGGAAATCTGGGGCCAACGTCCTGACTTTC.

The CDR3 here is CSQSGRKTQYF. CDR3 coding DNA: TGCAGCCAGAGCGGGCGGAAGACCCAGTACTTC. The chain recombines TRBV20-1 with TRBJ2-5, with D possibly being TRBD2 (6 bases). The germline V gene encodes CDR1 DFQATT and CDR2 SNEGSKA (reference sequence). The CDR3 runs 11 residues.

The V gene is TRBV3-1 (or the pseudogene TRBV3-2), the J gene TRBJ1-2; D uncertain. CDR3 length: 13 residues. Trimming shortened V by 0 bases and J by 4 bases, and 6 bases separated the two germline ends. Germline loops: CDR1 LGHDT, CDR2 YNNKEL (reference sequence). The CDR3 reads CASSQDGSYGYTF. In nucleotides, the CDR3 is TGTGCCAGCAGCCAAGACGGTTCCTATGGCTACACCTTC.

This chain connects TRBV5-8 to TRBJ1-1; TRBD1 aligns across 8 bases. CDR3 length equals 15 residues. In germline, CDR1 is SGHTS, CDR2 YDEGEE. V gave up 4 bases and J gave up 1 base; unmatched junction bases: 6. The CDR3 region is CASSPDRVWNTEAFF. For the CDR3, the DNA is TGTGCCAGCAGCCCGGACAGGGTTTGGAACACTGAAGCTTTCTTT.

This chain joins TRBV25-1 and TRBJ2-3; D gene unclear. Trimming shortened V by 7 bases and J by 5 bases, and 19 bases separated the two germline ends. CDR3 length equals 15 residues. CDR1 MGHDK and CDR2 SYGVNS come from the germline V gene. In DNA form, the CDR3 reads TGTGCCAGCACCTCGTGGAGTTCCCGCGGAGATACGCAGTATTTT. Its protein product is CASTSWSSRGDTQYF.

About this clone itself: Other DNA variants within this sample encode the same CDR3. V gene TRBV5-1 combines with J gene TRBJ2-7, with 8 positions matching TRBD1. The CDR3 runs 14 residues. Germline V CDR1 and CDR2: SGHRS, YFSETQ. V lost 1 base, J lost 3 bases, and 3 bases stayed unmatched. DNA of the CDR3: TGCGCCAGCAGCTTGTCAGGGGGCGGCTACGAGCAGTACTTC. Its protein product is CASSLSGGGYEQYF.

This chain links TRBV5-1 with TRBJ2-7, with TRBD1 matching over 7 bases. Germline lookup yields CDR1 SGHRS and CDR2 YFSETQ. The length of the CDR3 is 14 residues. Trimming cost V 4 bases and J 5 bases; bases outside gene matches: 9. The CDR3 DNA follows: TGCGCCAGCAGCCAAACCGGGACAGTAGACGAGCAGTACTTC. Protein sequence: CASSQTGTVDEQYF.

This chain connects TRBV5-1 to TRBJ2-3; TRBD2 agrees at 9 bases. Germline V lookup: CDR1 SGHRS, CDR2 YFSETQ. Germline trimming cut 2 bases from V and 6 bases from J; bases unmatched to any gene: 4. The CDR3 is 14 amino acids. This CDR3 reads CASSFAGGRDTQYF. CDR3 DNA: TGCGCCAGCAGCTTTGCGGGAGGGCGGGATACGCAGTATTTT.

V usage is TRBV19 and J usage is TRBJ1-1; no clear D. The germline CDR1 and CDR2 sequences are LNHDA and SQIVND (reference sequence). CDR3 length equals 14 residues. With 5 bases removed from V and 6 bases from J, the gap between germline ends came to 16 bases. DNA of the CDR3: TGTGCCAGTAGTCCACTCCATCCCGAAGCTGAAGCTTTCTTT. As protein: CASSPLHPEAEAFF.

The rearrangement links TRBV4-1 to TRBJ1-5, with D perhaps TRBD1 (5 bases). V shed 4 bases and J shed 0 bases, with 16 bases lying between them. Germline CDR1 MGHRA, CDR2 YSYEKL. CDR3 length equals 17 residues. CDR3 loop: CASSLQEGLYSNQPQHF. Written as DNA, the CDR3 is TGCGCCAGCAGCCTACAGGAGGGCCTATATAGCAATCAGCCCCAGCATTTT.

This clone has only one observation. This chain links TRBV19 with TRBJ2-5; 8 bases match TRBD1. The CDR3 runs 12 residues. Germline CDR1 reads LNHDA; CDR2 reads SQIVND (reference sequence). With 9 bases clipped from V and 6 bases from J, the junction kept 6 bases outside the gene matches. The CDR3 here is CASAGQGKTQYF. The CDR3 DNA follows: TGTGCCAGCGCAGGACAGGGCAAGACCCAGTACTTC.

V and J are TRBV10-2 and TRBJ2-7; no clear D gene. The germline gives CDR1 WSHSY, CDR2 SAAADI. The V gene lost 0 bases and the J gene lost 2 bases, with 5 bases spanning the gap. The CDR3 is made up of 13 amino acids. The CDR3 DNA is TGCGCCAGCAGTGAGTCGGGCCCCTACGAGCAGTACTTC. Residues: CASSESGPYEQYF.

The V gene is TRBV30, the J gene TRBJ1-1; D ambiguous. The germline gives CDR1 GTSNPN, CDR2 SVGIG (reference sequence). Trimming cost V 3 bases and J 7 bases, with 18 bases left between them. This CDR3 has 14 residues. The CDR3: CAWRAGGSVFEAFF. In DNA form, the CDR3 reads TGTGCCTGGAGGGCGGGAGGCAGCGTATTTGAAGCTTTCTTT.

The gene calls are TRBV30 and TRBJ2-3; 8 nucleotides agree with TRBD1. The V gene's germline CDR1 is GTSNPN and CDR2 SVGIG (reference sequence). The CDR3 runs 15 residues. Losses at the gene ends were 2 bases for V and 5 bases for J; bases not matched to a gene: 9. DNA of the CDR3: TGTGCCTGGAGTCACTCGACAGGGGTCGTAGATACGCAGTATTTT. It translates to CAWSHSTGVVDTQYF.

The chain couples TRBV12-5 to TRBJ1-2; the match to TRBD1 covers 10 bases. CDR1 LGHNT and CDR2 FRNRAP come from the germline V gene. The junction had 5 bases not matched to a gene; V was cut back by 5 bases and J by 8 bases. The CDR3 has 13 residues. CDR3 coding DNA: TGTGCTAGTGGTGCGACAGGGGGCATAGGCTACACCTTC. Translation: CASGATGGIGYTF.

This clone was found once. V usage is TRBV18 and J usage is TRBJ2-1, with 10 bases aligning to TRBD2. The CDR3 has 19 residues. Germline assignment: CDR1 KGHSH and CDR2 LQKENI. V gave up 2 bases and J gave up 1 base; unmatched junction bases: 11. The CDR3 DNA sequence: TGTGCCAGCTCACCATTGGCTAGCGGGAGCGTAAGTTCCTACAATGAGCAGTTCTTC. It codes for CASSPLASGSVSSYNEQFF.

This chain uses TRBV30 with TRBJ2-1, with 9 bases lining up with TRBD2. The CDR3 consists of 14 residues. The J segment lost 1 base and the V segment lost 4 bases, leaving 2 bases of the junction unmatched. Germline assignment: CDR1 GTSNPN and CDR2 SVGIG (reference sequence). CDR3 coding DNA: TGTGCCTGGACGGCGGGAGGGTCCTACAATGAGCAGTTCTTC. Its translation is CAWTAGGSYNEQFF.

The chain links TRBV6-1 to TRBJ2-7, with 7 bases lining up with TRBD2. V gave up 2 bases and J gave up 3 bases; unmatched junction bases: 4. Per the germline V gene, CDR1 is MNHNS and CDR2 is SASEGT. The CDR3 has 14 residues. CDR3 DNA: TGTGCCAGCAGTGAAACGTGGGAGGGCTACGAGCAGTACTTC. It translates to CASSETWEGYEQYF.

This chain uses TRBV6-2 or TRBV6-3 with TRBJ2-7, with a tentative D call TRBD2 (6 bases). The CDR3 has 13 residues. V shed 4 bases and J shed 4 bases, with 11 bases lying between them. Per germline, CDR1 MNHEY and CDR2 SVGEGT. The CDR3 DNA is TGTGCCAGCAGTTTGGGGGGATTTTACGAGCAGTACTTC. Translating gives CASSLGGFYEQYF.

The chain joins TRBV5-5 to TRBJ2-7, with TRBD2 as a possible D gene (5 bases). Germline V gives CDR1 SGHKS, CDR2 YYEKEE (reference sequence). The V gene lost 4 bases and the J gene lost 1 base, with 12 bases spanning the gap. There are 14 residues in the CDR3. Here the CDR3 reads CASSTDSRSYEQYF. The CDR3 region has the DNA TGTGCCAGCAGCACGGACTCCCGTTCCTACGAGCAGTACTTC.